The clone carrying this T cell receptor (beta chain) was seen only once. Its antigen is unidentified. Mismatch with germline at one junction end may stem from a read error. TCRdb re-derived calls from the reads in MiXCR, one entry per CDR3 protein. The sample holds roughly 570,000 distinct CDR3 sequences, almost 40% seen once. This record comes from a study of T cell repertoires in cytomegalovirus infection. Whole-study context: CMV infection plus the matching HLA type was flagged by public TCR beta signatures.

Per germline, CDR1 SGHRS and CDR2 YFSETQ. The CDR3 length is 15 residues. Study-level findings and limits: People with CMV and the relevant HLA were identified by cumulative public TCR beta family frequency.

This chain uses TRBV5-1 with TRBJ1-2, with a weak D call TRBD1 (6 bases). Sequencing used cultured PBMCs, obtained from culture after CMV antigen stimulation. The source is a human donor in good health (CMV status not recorded). Some clones in this sample may be carry-over from other donors' samples. The CDR3 sequence is CASSQAGAGASFGVF. The CDR3 DNA sequence: TGCGCCAGCAGCCAAGCCGGGGCAGGGGCCTCCTTCGGGGTCTTC.